The TCR beta chain under discussion was sequenced for a study of T cells in Graves' hyperthyroidism and ophthalmopathy. RNA transcripts were the template for amplifying TCR beta CDR3 regions. TCR CDR3 underwent first-round RT-PCR with the HTBI primer set. TCRdb re-derived calls from the multiplex PCR reads in MiXCR, one entry per CDR3 protein. The table has a few hundred thousand distinct CDR3 sequences, roughly 15% seen once. General study findings and limits: Blood samples included most of the expanded thyroid clonotypes exceeding 0.001. Stable hyperthyroidism was separated from ophthalmopathy by a model based on 13 V-J features. Before onset, ophthalmopathy was predicted by the model a median approximately 6.5 months earlier.

Patients were excluded because of uncontrolled infection, other autoimmune disease, pregnancy or lactation. There are many counts of this clonotype. Its antigen is unknown. Germline V lookup: CDR1 DFQATT, CDR2 SNEGSKA (reference sequence). The CDR3 is made up of 12 amino acids. Between the trimmed V and J ends, which lost 6 bases and 6 bases, there was a span of 15 bases. This clonotype was obtained from an older woman with Graves' ophthalmopathy. Input material: blood. V gene TRBV20-1 combines with J gene TRBJ2-7; D gene unclear. This chain's CDR3 is CSATGSPVEQYF. DNA of the CDR3: TGCAGTGCCACCGGATCCCCCGTCGAGCAGTACTTC.